These T cell receptor beta chains were read from a single sample in a study of blood T cell repertoires in COVID-19. TCRdb's table, derived via immunoSEQ multiplex PCR, lists solely in-frame clones and lacks some. Altogether more than 140,000 clones are present, roughly 84% being singletons, with the ten largest covering about 7%. The sequencing input was peripheral blood. These receptors originate from a woman in her 50s in a cohort sampled during active or convalescent COVID-19. Both conserved end residues are trimmed from each CDR3.

CDR3aa: ASSTTGGFYGYT
j_gene: TRBJ1-2
v_gene: TRBV19

CDR3aa: ASSDLRPYRGPLNEKLF
j_gene: TRBJ1-4
v_gene: TRBV6-4

CDR3aa: ASSLLEGSGTDTQY
j_gene: TRBJ2-3
v_gene: TRBV27

CDR3aa: ATPEGWSNEKLF
j_gene: TRBJ1-4
v_gene: TRBV3-1/TRBV3-2

CDR3aa: ASSLLAGGQPQH
j_gene: TRBJ1-5
v_gene: TRBV5-6

CDR3aa: AASREGYEQY
j_gene: TRBJ2-7
v_gene: TRBV10-3

CDR3aa: ASRPGQGPPGANVLT
j_gene: TRBJ2-6
v_gene: TRBV27

CDR3aa: ASRETGRETQY
j_gene: TRBJ2-5
v_gene: TRBV6-5

CDR3aa: ASRPTTVGYGSNSPLH
j_gene: TRBJ1-6
v_gene: TRBV27

CDR3aa: ASSLVTGGLSEAF
j_gene: TRBJ1-1
v_gene: TRBV7-9

CDR3aa: ASSLGRGAGNTIY
j_gene: TRBJ1-3
v_gene: TRBV7-7

CDR3aa: ASMAGRRLEKLF
j_gene: TRBJ1-4
v_gene: TRBV27

CDR3aa: ASSQSWVGGNNEQF
j_gene: TRBJ2-1
v_gene: TRBV4-3

CDR3aa: ASYPGFGQPQH
j_gene: TRBJ1-5
v_gene: TRBV19

CDR3aa: ASSIGGTPAPQF
j_gene: TRBJ2-1
v_gene: TRBV19

CDR3aa: ASSRDRQYEQY
j_gene: TRBJ2-7
v_gene: TRBV12-3/TRBV12-4

CDR3aa: ASRPDRGNQPQH
j_gene: TRBJ1-5
v_gene: TRBV19

CDR3aa: ASGLGDRTYYEQY
j_gene: TRBJ2-7
v_gene: TRBV12-5

CDR3aa: ASSLGGTEANYGYT
j_gene: TRBJ1-2
v_gene: TRBV7-3

CDR3aa: ASSLTGGDEKLF
j_gene: TRBJ1-4
v_gene: TRBV27

CDR3aa: ATSRSATDNSPLH
j_gene: TRBJ1-6
v_gene: TRBV7-8

CDR3aa: ASSFSNPGDSPLH
j_gene: TRBJ1-6
v_gene: TRBV5-1

CDR3aa: ASSQREAAGNTIY
j_gene: TRBJ1-3
v_gene: TRBV3-1/TRBV3-2

CDR3aa: ASSFVDRVLTEAF
j_gene: TRBJ1-1
v_gene: TRBV13

CDR3aa: ASSLAIGVPGEAF
j_gene: TRBJ1-1
v_gene: TRBV5-1

CDR3aa: ASSLTSTTAGGTDTQY
j_gene: TRBJ2-3
v_gene: TRBV7-3

CDR3aa: ASNSREGEQY
j_gene: TRBJ2-7
v_gene: TRBV7-9

CDR3aa: ASTVLGAVGGYT
j_gene: TRBJ1-2
v_gene: TRBV2

CDR3aa: ATSAFREEEQF
j_gene: TRBJ2-1
v_gene: TRBV24-1

CDR3aa: ASSLLKNTEAF
j_gene: TRBJ1-1
v_gene: TRBV6-5

CDR3aa: ASSYGQGGNTIY
j_gene: TRBJ1-3
v_gene: TRBV11-2

CDR3aa: SVGQGTDTQY
j_gene: TRBJ2-3
v_gene: TRBV29-1

CDR3aa: ASTYAGVGEKLF
j_gene: TRBJ1-4
v_gene: TRBV19

CDR3aa: ASSPQDGGPYEQY
j_gene: TRBJ2-7
v_gene: TRBV4-1

CDR3aa: ASSAGLAGAYTDTQY
j_gene: TRBJ2-3
v_gene: TRBV19

CDR3aa: ASSVVGGGKETQY
j_gene: TRBJ2-5
v_gene: TRBV9

CDR3aa: AIEDRGPGYSNQPQH
j_gene: TRBJ1-5
v_gene: TRBV24-1

CDR3aa: ASSYDSNTEAF
j_gene: TRBJ1-1
v_gene: TRBV6-6

CDR3aa: ASGLEVNRFGYSPLH
j_gene: TRBJ1-6
v_gene: TRBV12-5

CDR3aa: SVGPGAKNIQY
j_gene: TRBJ2-4
v_gene: TRBV29-1

CDR3aa: ASKVAPSGGDEQF
j_gene: TRBJ2-1
v_gene: TRBV19

CDR3aa: ASSLQDSGYSGNTIY
j_gene: TRBJ1-3
v_gene: TRBV4-3

CDR3aa: ASSLAPGSGANVLT
j_gene: TRBJ2-6
v_gene: TRBV5-1

CDR3aa: ASSMGQGDGYGYT
j_gene: TRBJ1-2
v_gene: TRBV19

CDR3aa: ASSGTSRETQY
j_gene: TRBJ2-5
v_gene: TRBV3-1/TRBV3-2

CDR3aa: ASSEGVSSYNEQF
j_gene: TRBJ2-1
v_gene: TRBV10-1

CDR3aa: ASVRDRGSDTQY
j_gene: TRBJ2-3
v_gene: TRBV7-2

CDR3aa: ASSLGIAASYEQY
j_gene: TRBJ2-7
v_gene: TRBV7-2

CDR3aa: ASSPHREPNSPLH
j_gene: TRBJ1-6
v_gene: TRBV6-5

CDR3aa: ASSLQWGVGAF
j_gene: TRBJ1-1
v_gene: TRBV12-3/TRBV12-4

CDR3aa: ASSQEGAPHEQY
j_gene: TRBJ2-7
v_gene: TRBV3-1/TRBV3-2

CDR3aa: ASSLAADSGNTIY
j_gene: TRBJ1-3
v_gene: TRBV7-2

CDR3aa: ASSLGTRGGTVGETQY
j_gene: TRBJ2-5
v_gene: TRBV7-6